Below are 32 T cell receptor beta chains sequenced from a single sample in a study of cytomegalovirus exposure and HLA in healthy donors. Primers for the PCR totalled 60 Vbeta and 13 Jbeta. The assay was immunoSEQ multiplex PCR, and TCRdb's table has in-frame clones only and misses some. The sample has under 200,000 clones; more than 65% are singletons. Specimen: PBMCs. The receptor set was obtained from a woman aged 40 to 50 in good health and CMV-seropositive.

The V and J genes are TRBV9 and TRBJ2-5, with 9 bases fitting TRBD1. The J call is in doubt because the DNA end fits TRBJ2-7 better. This CDR3 spans 17 amino acids. From germline, CDR1 is SGDLS and CDR2 YYNGEE. For the CDR3, the DNA is TGTGCCAGCAGCCCCCAGATTGGCGGACAGGGGCTCTACGAGCAGTACTTC. As protein: CASSPQIGGQGLYEQYF.

CDR3 loop: CASRPDRGSGNTIYF. CDR3 DNA sequence: TGTGCCAGCAGACCCGACAGGGGCTCTGGAAACACCATATATTTT. This chain joins TRBV27 and TRBJ1-3, with 8 positions matching TRBD1. Unmatched junction bases numbered 4, after V lost 6 bases and J lost 0 bases. The CDR3 runs 15 residues. Germline CDR1 reads MNHEY; CDR2 reads SMNVEV (reference sequence).

The V call is TRBV25-1, the J call TRBJ1-5; 10 nucleotides agree with TRBD1. CDR1 and CDR2 from the germline V gene are MGHDK and SYGVNS. The CDR3 is made up of 16 amino acids. Trimming removed 2 bases from V and 5 bases from J; junction bases left unmatched: 6. CDR3 loop: CASSEPGQGIDQPQHF. CDR3 nucleotide sequence: TGTGCCAGCAGTGAACCGGGACAGGGGATCGATCAGCCCCAGCATTTT. Full variable domain (missing parts from reference TRBV25-1 and TRBJ1-5): EADIYQTPRYLVIGTGKKITLECSQTMGHDKMYWYQQDPGMELHLIHYSYGVNSTEKGDLSSESTVSRIRTEHFPLTLESARPSHTSQYLCASSEPGQGIDQPQHFGDGTRLSIL.

In its sample, this clone was seen once. CDR3 loop: CASSLVEGGRETQYF. CDR3 sequence (DNA): TGTGCCAGCAGCTTAGTTGAAGGAGGTCGGGAGACCCAGTACTTC. The V gene is TRBV7-8, the J gene TRBJ2-5; D possibly corresponds to TRBD2 (5 bases). CDR3 length: 15 residues. With 1 base removed from V and 5 bases from J, the gap between germline ends came to 14 bases. Germline V gene sequence: CDR1 SGHVS, CDR2 FQNEAQ.

The V call is TRBV6-1, the J call TRBJ1-2, with D maybe TRBD1 (6 bases). Between the trimmed V and J ends, which lost 7 bases and 8 bases, there was a span of 17 bases. CDR1 MNHNS and CDR2 SASEGT come from the germline V gene. The CDR3 totals 13 residues. Here the CDR3 reads CASTEGGEVGYTF. In DNA form, the CDR3 reads TGTGCCAGCACCGAAGGGGGTGAGGTAGGCTACACCTTC.

This clone was found a few times. The chain combines TRBV7-2 with TRBJ2-3, with 13 nucleotides matching TRBD2. The junction had 3 bases not matched to a gene; V was cut back by 4 bases and J by 5 bases. Germline-derived CDR1 and CDR2 are SGHTA and FQGNSA. The CDR3 spans 15 residues. CDR3: CASSWGLAGRDTQYF. DNA for the CDR3: TGTGCCAGCAGCTGGGGACTAGCGGGAAGAGATACGCAGTATTTT.

Comment on this clone: Germline and junction disagree at one end, which may indicate a read error. The chain carries TRBV4-2 and TRBJ1-2, with 7 bases fitting TRBD1. This CDR3 region has 13 residues. Germline V gene data show CDR1 as LGHNA and CDR2 as YNFKEQ. CDR3: CASSQGDRDGYPF. The CDR3 DNA follows: TGTGCCAGCAGCCAAGGAGACAGGGATGGCTACCCCTTC.

This clone was counted between two and nine times. This chain joins TRBV6-6 and TRBJ2-7, with D perhaps TRBD1 (6 bases). Trimming removed 6 bases from V and 2 bases from J, with 14 bases in between. CDR1 MNHNY and CDR2 SVGAGI come from the germline V gene (reference sequence). The CDR3 runs 14 residues. The CDR3 sequence is CASSPDRTTYEQYF. CDR3 in DNA: TGTGCCAGCAGCCCCGACAGGACCACCTACGAGCAGTACTTC.

The V call is TRBV19, the J call TRBJ2-7, with D maybe TRBD1 (6 bases). The CDR3 runs to 14 residues. Germline CDR1 and CDR2: LNHDA and SQIVND (reference sequence). V was trimmed by 6 bases and J by 1 base, leaving 13 bases between them. The CDR3 nucleotides read TGTGCCAGTAGGCCACAGGGAAGGTCCTACGAGCAGTACTTC. Translation gives CASRPQGRSYEQYF.

The genes are TRBV4-2 and TRBJ1-2; D not certain. The CDR3 consists of 12 residues. Germline CDR1 reads LGHNA; CDR2 reads YNFKEQ. The V gene lost 0 bases and the J gene lost 9 bases, with 8 bases spanning the gap. As DNA, the CDR3 is TGTGCCAGCAGCCAAGAGAGGCTCAGCTACACCTTC. This codes for CASSQERLSYTF.

J is TRBJ2-7 and V is TRBV5-4, with 7 nucleotides matching TRBD1. The CDR3 consists of 17 residues. Germline V gene sequence: CDR1 SGHNT, CDR2 YYREEE (reference sequence). The V segment lost 3 bases and the J segment 6 bases; nucleotides outside the gene matches: 18. Here the CDR3 reads CASSSRRQGDQMGEQYF. CDR3 coding DNA: TGTGCCAGCAGCTCCCGGAGGCAGGGGGACCAAATGGGCGAGCAGTACTTC.

This chain connects TRBV15 to TRBJ2-7, with 11 bases aligning to TRBD2. The V gene's germline CDR1 is LNHNV and CDR2 YYDKDF (reference sequence). The CDR3 totals 13 residues. Trimming at V came to 5 bases and at J to 6 bases, leaving 3 bases not matched to a gene. The CDR3 protein is CATSRGLAVEQYF. CDR3 bases: TGTGCCACCAGCCGGGGACTAGCGGTCGAGCAGTACTTC.

The chain couples TRBV7-2 to TRBJ2-1; 9 bases are a match to TRBD1. The CDR3 is made up of 15 amino acids. Unmatched junction bases numbered 2, after V lost 1 base and J lost 4 bases. Looked up from germline, CDR1 is SGHTA and CDR2 is FQGNSA. Here the CDR3 reads CASSLDRGPYNEQFF. CDR3 sequence (DNA): TGTGCCAGCAGCTTAGACAGGGGGCCGTACAATGAGCAGTTCTTC.

Concerning this clone: At one boundary the junction diverges from the germline segment, which might be a read error. Other DNA sequences in the sample encode the same CDR3. The V call is TRBV15, the J call TRBJ2-6; 10 positions match TRBD1. The CDR3 is made up of 16 amino acids. The V gene's germline CDR1 is LNHNV and CDR2 YYDKDF (reference sequence). CDR3 loop: CATSKTGGSGANVLTF. The CDR3 DNA reads TGTGCCACCAGCAAGACAGGGGGCTCTGGGGCCAACGTCCTGACTTTT. The whole variable domain, filled in from reference TRBV15 and TRBJ2-6, reads DAMVIQNPRYQVTQFGKPVTLSCSQTLNHNVMYWYQQKSSQAPKLLFHYYDKDFNNEADTPDNFQSRRPNTSFCFLDIRSPGLGDTAMYLCATSKTGGSGANVLTFGAGSRLTVL.

The chain employs TRBV5-6 and TRBJ2-2, with a weak D call TRBD2 (6 bases). Between the trimmed V and J ends, which lost 2 bases and 1 base, there was a span of 9 bases. The germline CDR1 and CDR2 sequences are SGHDT and YYEEEE. The CDR3 totals 15 residues. The CDR3 loop reads CASSFGLLNTGELFF. The DNA of the CDR3 is TGTGCCAGCAGCTTCGGACTACTGAACACCGGGGAGCTGTTTTTT. The full variable domain, rest sourced from reference TRBV5-6 and TRBJ2-2, is DAGVTQSPTHLIKTRGQQVTLRCSPKSGHDTVSWYQQALGQGPQFIFQYYEEEERQRGNFPDRFSGHQFPNYSSELNVNALLLGDSALYLCASSFGLLNTGELFFGEGSRLTVL.

The V call is TRBV27, the J call TRBJ1-1; 7 bases map to TRBD1. The CDR3 has 13 amino acids. Germline V gives CDR1 MNHEY, CDR2 SMNVEV (reference sequence). J gave up 8 bases and V 3 bases, and 6 bases lay outside the gene matches. This chain's CDR3 is CASSFHQGGEAFF. The DNA for the CDR3 is TGTGCCAGCAGTTTCCACCAGGGGGGCGAAGCTTTCTTT.

This rearrangement joins TRBV2 to TRBJ1-2; D might be TRBD1 (5 bases). The CDR3 loop spans 15 amino acids. Trimming cost V 8 bases and J 2 bases, with 18 bases left between them. In germline, CDR1 is SNHLY, CDR2 FYNNEI. CDR3 sequence reads: CASAGETPSNYGYTF. For the CDR3, the DNA is TGTGCCAGCGCGGGGGAGACCCCTTCCAACTATGGCTACACCTTC.

This clone occurred once. The chain combines TRBV7-2 with TRBJ2-7, with 13 bases that match TRBD2. CDR3 length: 16 amino acids. The germline CDR1 and CDR2 sequences are SGHTA and FQGNSA. The V segment lost 2 bases and the J segment 2 bases; nucleotides outside the gene matches: 3. The CDR3 coding sequence is TGTGCCAGCAGCTTACAGGGACTAGCGGGGCCCTACGAGCAGTACTTC. Protein: CASSLQGLAGPYEQYF.

J is TRBJ2-3 and V is TRBV5-4, with D possibly being TRBD2 (7 bases). Trimming cost V 4 bases and J 2 bases, with 14 bases left between them. Germline V gene sequence: CDR1 SGHNT, CDR2 YYREEE (reference sequence). CDR3 length: 15 residues. In DNA, the CDR3 is TGTGCCAGCAGCATGTCGGGGGGCCCCACAGATACGCAGTATTTT. This sequence encodes CASSMSGGPTDTQYF.

The chain employs TRBV27 and TRBJ1-1, with D possibly matching TRBD1 (5 bases). The CDR3 has 16 amino acids. The ends were cut back, 4 bases at V and 3 bases at J, with 18 bases in the middle. Germline CDR1 MNHEY, CDR2 SMNVEV (reference sequence). The CDR3: CASSSDFRARDTEAFF. As DNA, the CDR3 is TGTGCCAGCAGTTCAGACTTCAGGGCCAGGGACACTGAAGCTTTCTTT.

V and J are TRBV14 and TRBJ2-7; TRBD1 agrees at 9 bases. Germline V gives CDR1 SGHDN, CDR2 FVKESK. V gave up 4 bases and J gave up 3 bases; unmatched junction bases: 10. The length of the CDR3 is 16 residues. CDR3 in DNA: TGTGCCAGCAGCCCACTCCTCACAGGGGGCTACTACGAGCAGTACTTC. Protein: CASSPLLTGGYYEQYF.

This clone was recorded only once. V is TRBV12-5 and J is TRBJ2-7; a possible D gene is TRBD1 (5 bases). Trimming cost V 5 bases and J 2 bases, with 13 bases left between them. Per the germline V gene, CDR1 is LGHNT and CDR2 is FRNRAP. The CDR3 loop spans 14 amino acids. The CDR3 DNA follows: TGTGCTAGTGGTATGAAGCAGGGAACCTACGAGCAGTACTTC. This gives the protein CASGMKQGTYEQYF.

This sequence joins TRBV9 and TRBJ1-1; TRBD1 matches 8 bases. Per germline, CDR1 SGDLS and CDR2 YYNGEE. The CDR3 is made up of 15 amino acids. J lost 1 base, V lost 4 bases, and 6 bases had no gene match. The chain's CDR3 is CASSPTGQANTEAFF. The CDR3, as DNA: TGTGCCAGCAGCCCGACGGGACAGGCGAACACTGAAGCTTTCTTT.

This clone was detected a few times. V gene TRBV19 combines with J gene TRBJ1-1; unclear D gene. Trimming cost V 2 bases and J 0 bases, with 4 bases left between them. Per the germline V gene, CDR1 is LNHDA and CDR2 is SQIVND (reference sequence). CDR3 length equals 13 residues. DNA of the CDR3: TGTGCCAGTAGTATAACGGTGAACACTGAAGCTTTCTTT. Its protein product is CASSITVNTEAFF.

J is TRBJ2-7 and V is TRBV28; 7 bases fit TRBD1. The V and J ends lost 10 bases and 2 bases, in that order; junction bases with no gene match: 8. The CDR3 is made up of 13 amino acids. Looked up from germline, CDR1 is MDHEN and CDR2 is SYDVKM. The CDR3 nucleotides are TGTGCCACCAAGACAGGGTCTACCTACGAGCAGTACTTC. Its protein product is CATKTGSTYEQYF.

This rearrangement joins TRBV11-3 to TRBJ2-2, with D unresolved. Trimming stripped 3 bases from V and 7 bases from J, with 9 bases between. Germline CDR1 and CDR2: SGHNT and YENEEA. The CDR3 has 13 amino acids. CDR3 in amino acids: CASSFLWSGELFF. In DNA, the CDR3 is TGTGCCAGCAGCTTTTTGTGGAGCGGGGAGCTGTTTTTT.

The V and J genes are TRBV28 and TRBJ2-7, with D perhaps matching TRBD2 (5 bases). The germline CDR1 and CDR2 sequences are MDHEN and SYDVKM. V dropped 8 bases and J dropped 0 bases, with 11 bases sitting between them. The CDR3 spans 13 residues. CDR3 protein: CASLRTFSYEQYF. The CDR3, as DNA: TGTGCCAGCCTCCGGACTTTCTCCTACGAGCAGTACTTC.

The gene calls are TRBV2 and TRBJ1-2; 7 bases are a match to TRBD1. The germline gives CDR1 SNHLY, CDR2 FYNNEI. The J segment lost 4 bases and the V segment lost 7 bases, leaving 6 bases of the junction unmatched. This CDR3 is built from 13 residues. CDR3 sequence (DNA): TGTGCCAGCACCCTAGGGACAGTCTATGGCTACACCTTC. Its translation is CASTLGTVYGYTF.

The rearrangement uses TRBV2 and TRBJ2-5; 11 nucleotides match TRBD2. CDR1 and CDR2 (germline): SNHLY, FYNNEI. V was clipped by 8 bases and J by 5 bases; unmatched bases: 10. The CDR3 is 15 residues long. This CDR3 reads CASALAGAEGETQYF. CDR3 nucleotides: TGTGCCAGCGCACTAGCGGGAGCGGAGGGTGAGACCCAGTACTTC.

This clone was found a few times. This sequence joins TRBV9 and TRBJ2-7; TRBD1 matches at 9 bases. This CDR3 is 15 amino acids long. The V and J ends lost 3 bases and 2 bases, in that order; junction bases with no gene match: 6. The germline CDR1 and CDR2 sequences are SGDLS and YYNGEE. CDR3 in DNA: TGTGCCAGCAGCGCAATGACAGGGGGGACCTACGAGCAGTACTTC. It is translated as CASSAMTGGTYEQYF.

This clone has a single count. This chain joins TRBV28 and TRBJ2-7; 7 bases agree with TRBD1. Germline CDR1 MDHEN, CDR2 SYDVKM. V shed 5 bases, J shed 4 bases, and the junction held 5 bases outside the gene matches. The CDR3 has 13 amino acids. DNA of the CDR3: TGTGCCAGCAGTCCGACAGGGAGATACGAGCAGTACTTC. Protein product: CASSPTGRYEQYF.

CDR3 residues: CASTEFYGYTF. The DNA for the CDR3 is TGTGCCAGCACGGAGTTCTATGGCTACACCTTC. V is TRBV2 and J is TRBJ1-2; unclear D gene. Trimming removed 7 bases from V and 4 bases from J, with 7 bases in between. Germline CDR1 is SNHLY and CDR2 is FYNNEI. This CDR3 is built from 11 residues.